This T cell receptor beta chain was retrieved from a study of OX40 agonist ivuxolimab in advanced cancers. Overall study: Males comprised 82.7% of the group, whose mean age was roughly 60 years (range 23 to 79).

Repertoires were generated with immunoSEQ multiplex PCR, while TCRdb's copy carries only in-frame clones and drops some. The sample has some 61,000 clones; about 77% are singletons. Per germline, CDR1 GTSNPN and CDR2 SVGIG (reference sequence). The CDR3 runs 14 residues. V was pared by 0 bases and J by 4 bases, with 3 bases of the junction left unmatched. The sample in question was CD4+ or CD8+ T cells sorted from blood, obtained in a trial of the OX40 agonist ivuxolimab. The sequence was obtained from an adult with an advanced solid tumor such as melanoma, head and neck, liver or kidney cancer. The J gene is TRBJ1-2, the V gene TRBV30; TRBD1 matches 9 bases. As DNA, the CDR3 is TGTGCCTGGAGTGTACAGGGGGCTGGCTATGGCTACACCTTC. Amino acids: CAWSVQGAGYGYTF.